A selection of T cell receptor beta chains follows, all from one sample in a study of cytomegalovirus exposure and HLA in healthy donors. Sequencing was performed with immunoSEQ multiplex PCR; in TCRdb, only in-frame clones are kept and a portion is missing. The sample lists 150,000 to 200,000 clones, approximately 80% occurring once. Sample: PBMCs. Receptors originate from a woman between 18 and 30 years old in good health and CMV-seropositive. Each CDR3 is given with its conserved first and last residue. The order of the fields is clone size, D gene, V gene, CDR3 length, J gene, CDR3 DNA, CDR3 protein. The D gene is left open where the match is weak. Clone size, where shown, is once, few, many, or a class for clones that have expanded.

>-|TRBD2|TRBV29-1|12|TRBJ2-3
TGCGGGGGGACTAGGTTTGCAGATACGCAGTATTTT
CGGTRFADTQYF
>once|TRBD1|TRBV5-4|14|TRBJ1-2
TGTGCCAGCAGCCGTCAGACAGGGGACTATGGCTACACCTTC
CASSRQTGDYGYTF
>-|TRBD1|TRBV2|16|TRBJ2-7
TGTGCCAGCAACCAAAACTGGGACAGGGGCTCCTACGAGCAGTACTTC
CASNQNWDRGSYEQYF
>-|-|TRBV5-8|13|TRBJ1-1
TGTGCCAGCAGCTTCGGGAGATACACTGAAGCTTTCTTT
CASSFGRYTEAFF
>-|TRBD1|TRBV30|14|TRBJ2-6
TGTGCCTTCATACAGGGGAGTGGGGCCAACGTCCTGACTTTC
CAFIQGSGANVLTF
>-|-|TRBV7-2|15|TRBJ2-1
TGTGCCAGCAGCTTGGGAGGTGGGGCCCGCAATCAGCAGTTCTTC
CASSLGGGARNQQFF
>-|TRBD1|TRBV27|13|TRBJ1-2
TGTGCCAGCGGGACAGAGACCAACTATGGCTACACCTTC
CASGTETNYGYTF
>-|TRBD2|TRBV6-6|15|TRBJ2-1
TGTGCCAGCAGTTCCGCGACTAGCGGGGTGGCTGAGCAGTTCTTC
CASSSATSGVAEQFF
>-|-|TRBV6-5|13|TRBJ1-2
TGTGCCAGCAGTAGGGGCCGCCCCTATGGCTACACCTTC
CASSRGRPYGYTF
>-|-|TRBV11-2|14|TRBJ2-7
TGTGCCAGCAGCTTAGAGGCCGGACAGAACGAGCAGTACTTC
CASSLEAGQNEQYF
>-|-|TRBV29-1|13|TRBJ2-3
TGCAGCCGACTCCTGACAGTGGGAGATACGCAGTATTTT
CSRLLTVGDTQYF
>-|-|TRBV14|15|TRBJ1-6
TGTGCCAGCAGCCAAGATAGCACCTATAATTCACCCCTCCACTTT
CASSQDSTYNSPLHF
>once|-|TRBV19|13|TRBJ1-2
TGTGCCAGTAGTATTGGTTCGGTCTATGGCTACACCTTC
CASSIGSVYGYTF
>-|TRBD2|TRBV4-3|19|TRBJ2-1
TGCGCCAGCAGCCAAGATAGACTAGCGGGGTTGGAAATGAACAATGAGCAGTTCTTC
CASSQDRLAGLEMNNEQFF
>few|-|TRBV19|15|TRBJ1-4
TGTGCCAGTAAGGCGGCAAGGGGGTCGGACGAAAAACTGTTTTTT
CASKAARGSDEKLFF
>-|-|TRBV18|11|TRBJ2-2
TGTGCCAGCGAAGAGACCGGGGAGCTGTTTTTT
CASEETGELFF
>-|-|TRBV11-2|14|TRBJ2-5
TGTGCCACCCAGGAGGTGCGAGCGGAAGAGACCCAGTACTTC
CATQEVRAEETQYF
>-|-|TRBV15|16|TRBJ1-1
TGTGCCACCAGCAGATCAGGACAGACCCCGAACACTGAAGCTTTCTTT
CATSRSGQTPNTEAFF
>-|TRBD1|TRBV7-9|15|TRBJ1-4
TGTGCCAGCAGCTTAGTACTGACAGGGAATGAAAAACTGTTTTTT
CASSLVLTGNEKLFF
>-|TRBD1|TRBV4-3|17|TRBJ2-2
TGCGCCAGCAGCCAAGACGGACAGGGGGTGTGGACCGGGGAGCTGTTTTTT
CASSQDGQGVWTGELFF
>-|-|TRBV5-6|13|TRBJ2-7
TGTGCCAGCAAGGAGGGATATTCCTACGAGCAGTACTTC
CASKEGYSYEQYF
>-|-|TRBV19|14|TRBJ2-2
TGTGCCACCCTAGGCGGCCGGAACACCGGGGAGCTGTTTTTT
CATLGGRNTGELFF
>-|-|TRBV21-1|12|TRBJ2-1
TGTGCCAGCAGCAAAATAGAAGATGAGCAGTTCTTC
CASSKIEDEQFF
>-|-|TRBV6-4|11|TRBJ1-5
TGTGCCAGCAGTGACATCGGGGTGTGGAATTTT
CASSDIGVWNF
>-|TRBD1|TRBV5-6|14|TRBJ2-7
TGTGCCAGCAGCCCGGGACAGCCAACCTACGAGCAGTACTTC
CASSPGQPTYEQYF
>-|TRBD1|TRBV5-1|19|TRBJ2-3
TGCGCCAGCAGCTTGCTTTTTGTTGGGACAGGGGCCAACACAGATACGCAGTATTTT
CASSLLFVGTGANTDTQYF
>-|TRBD2|TRBV14|16|TRBJ2-2
TGTGCCAGCAGCCAAGAATGGCGGGGGATTGGCGGGGAGCTGTTTTTT
CASSQEWRGIGGELFF
>few|-|TRBV28|15|TRBJ2-7
TGTGCCAGCAGACGAAGTGAGGGAGATATACGAGCATGCTACTTC
CASRRSEGDIRACYF
>once|-|TRBV7-9|14|TRBJ1-5
TGTGCCAGCAGCTTAGCCGGAGTTGATCAGCCCCAGCATTTT
CASSLAGVDQPQHF
>-|TRBD1|TRBV28|16|TRBJ1-3
TGTGCCAGCAGTTCTGGGACAGGCCGCTCTGGAAACACCATATATTTT
CASSSGTGRSGNTIYF
>-|-|TRBV5-1|14|TRBJ1-2
TGCGCCAGCAGCCCAGGCCCAAGGATCTATGGCTACACCTTC
CASSPGPRIYGYTF
>-|TRBD1|TRBV7-9|14|TRBJ2-1
TGTGCCAGCAGACAAGGACAGGGACCCAATGAGCAGTTCTTC
CASRQGQGPNEQFF
>-|TRBD1|TRBV7-2|13|TRBJ1-5
TGTGCCAGCAGCACCGACAGGGGACAGCCCCAGCATTTT
CASSTDRGQPQHF
>-|-|TRBV30|14|TRBJ2-7
TGTGCCTGGAGTGGCAGCAGGCAGGGGTGGGAGCAGTACTTC
CAWSGSRQGWEQYF
>-|-|TRBV10-3|16|TRBJ2-3
TGTGCCATCACTCAGGGGACGTCCGGAAGCACAGATACGCAGTATTTT
CAITQGTSGSTDTQYF
>-|-|TRBV4-1|15|TRBJ2-2
TGCGCCAGCAGCTCCCCGAGAGCGAACACCGGGGAGCTGTTTTTT
CASSSPRANTGELFF
>-|-|TRBV7-8|15|TRBJ2-1
TGTGCCAGCAGCTTGCGGACTAATTCCTACAATGAGCAGTTCTTC
CASSLRTNSYNEQFF
>-|-|TRBV7-9|15|TRBJ1-6
TGTGCCAGCAGCCCCGCGGGCAAAGGGAGTTCACCCCTCCACTTT
CASSPAGKGSSPLHF
>-|-|TRBV6-5|15|TRBJ2-7
TGTGCCAGCACCCGGGGGAACGGACAGGCCTACGAGCAGTACTTC
CASTRGNGQAYEQYF
>-|-|TRBV7-9|16|TRBJ1-1
TGTGCCAGCAGCTTAAGGGCAGGGGAGGGAGGAACTGAAGCTTTCTTT
CASSLRAGEGGTEAFF
>-|-|TRBV7-9|15|TRBJ1-1
TGTGCCAGCAGCTTGGGTGGGCAGGGCTCCACTGAAGCTTTCTTT
CASSLGGQGSTEAFF
>-|-|TRBV5-4|17|TRBJ1-4
TGTGCCAGCAGCCTAACAGGGAGAGCAGCAACTAATGAAAAACTGTTTTTT
CASSLTGRAATNEKLFF
>-|TRBD1|TRBV4-2|15|TRBJ1-2
TGTGCCAGCAGCCAAACGGGACAGGGGGTATATGGCTACACCTTC
CASSQTGQGVYGYTF
>-|-|TRBV19|16|TRBJ1-6
TGTGCCAGTACCCCAGAAGGGGACATTGGGTACTCACCCCTCCACTTT
CASTPEGDIGYSPLHF
>-|-|TRBV28|12|TRBJ2-3
TGTGCCAGCAGTTCCCCCCAGGATACGCAGTATTTT
CASSSPQDTQYF
>-|-|TRBV5-1|14|TRBJ2-5
TGCGCCAGCAGCTCTACGACGGGGGAAGAGACCCAGTACTTC
CASSSTTGEETQYF
>-|-|TRBV14|15|TRBJ1-2
TGTGCCAGCAGCCAAGATGGATTCCCGGGCTATGGCTACACCTTC
CASSQDGFPGYGYTF
>-|-|TRBV7-8|16|TRBJ1-1
TGTGCCAGCAGCTTATCGGCCCGGAGAATGAACACTGAAGCTTTCTTT
CASSLSARRMNTEAFF
>-|-|TRBV6-5|14|TRBJ1-1
TGTGCCAGCAGTCCTATTAAGGGGTACACTGAAGCTTTCTTT
CASSPIKGYTEAFF
>few|TRBD1|TRBV5-6|12|TRBJ2-5
TGTGCCAGCAGCTTCTCGGACAGGTGGTGGTACTTC
CASSFSDRWWYF
>-|TRBD1|TRBV11-2|15|TRBJ1-4
TGTGCCAGCAGCTTACGAGGGACAGGGGATGAAAAACTGTTTTTT
CASSLRGTGDEKLFF
>-|TRBD1|TRBV18|17|TRBJ1-2
TGTGCCAGCTCACCACCACCTACAGGGGCGGCTAACTATGGCTACACCTTC
CASSPPPTGAANYGYTF
>-|TRBD2|TRBV5-6|17|TRBJ2-3
TGTGCCAGCAGCTTAATAGCGGGGGCCCCCCCCACAGATACGCAGTATTTT
CASSLIAGAPPTDTQYF
>-|TRBD1|TRBV2|13|TRBJ2-2
TGTGCCAGCACGTTGGGACAGGGCTGGGAGCTGTTTTTT
CASTLGQGWELFF
>-|-|TRBV5-1|17|TRBJ2-3
TGCGCCAGCAGGGCCCTGGGGCTCAGAGCTAGCACAGATACGCAGTATTTT
CASRALGLRASTDTQYF
>few|-|TRBV7-9|12|TRBJ2-5
TGTTCTGTGGACAGGGAGGGAGAGACCCAGTACTTC
CSVDREGETQYF
>-|-|TRBV29-1|14|TRBJ1-4
TGCAGCGGAGGGTACAGGGACCCAACCGAAAAACTGTTTTTT
CSGGYRDPTEKLFF